What follows are 11 T cell receptor beta chains derived from one specimen sequenced in a study of blood T cell repertoires in COVID-19. Using immunoSEQ multiplex PCR, the repertoire was profiled, and TCRdb retains in-frame clones only, with some absent. The sample includes 110,000 to 150,000 clones, approximately 85% of them seen just once. What was sequenced was peripheral blood. The source of these receptors is a woman over 75 with acute or convalescent COVID-19.

The rearrangement links TRBV7-2 to TRBJ2-2; 8 nucleotides match TRBD2. Germline V gene lookup returns CDR1 SGHTA and CDR2 FQGNSA. Trimming took 1 base from V and 0 from J; bases not matched to a gene: 7. The CDR3 is 18 amino acids. The CDR3 DNA is TGTGCCAGCAGCTTAGGCGGGGGGTATACCGCGAACACCGGGGAGCTGTTTTTT. Translation: CASSLGGGYTANTGELFF.

The chain carries TRBV7-9 and TRBJ1-2; 10 bases map to TRBD1. The CDR3 loop spans 17 amino acids. The trim removed 2 bases at V and 4 bases at J, leaving 10 bases unmatched. Germline V gene sequence: CDR1 SEHNR, CDR2 FQNEAQ (reference sequence). CDR3 residues: CASSLYSVGTGAYGYTF. Here the CDR3 DNA reads TGTGCCAGCAGCTTATATTCTGTTGGGACAGGGGCCTATGGCTACACCTTC.

The chain employs TRBV7-2 and TRBJ2-1; 9 positions agree with TRBD2. V lost 2 bases and J lost 6; bases outside the gene matches: 5. Germline V lookup: CDR1 SGHTA, CDR2 FQGNSA. This CDR3 is 15 amino acids long. The CDR3 sequence: CASSLLAGRINEQFF. The DNA for the CDR3 is TGTGCCAGCAGCTTACTAGCGGGGCGGATCAATGAGCAGTTCTTC.

This sequence joins TRBV24-1 and TRBJ2-3, with 11 positions matching TRBD2. Germline values: CDR1 KGHDR, CDR2 SFDVKD. This CDR3 is 16 amino acids long. V lost 0 bases to trimming and J lost 5 bases; unmatched junction nucleotides: 3. The CDR3 loop reads CATSDLMLAGGDTQYF. The CDR3, as DNA: TGTGCCACCAGTGATTTGATGCTAGCGGGAGGAGATACGCAGTATTTT.

This clone was detected only once. This chain uses TRBV18 with TRBJ1-2; D perhaps matches TRBD1 (6 bases). Germline-derived CDR1 and CDR2 are KGHSH and LQKENI. The CDR3 is made up of 15 amino acids. V lost 1 base, J lost 4 bases, and 13 bases lay in between. CDR3 in amino acids: CASSPRVSGAYGYTF. The DNA for the CDR3 is TGTGCCAGCTCACCACGAGTCTCAGGGGCCTATGGCTACACCTTC.

The CDR3 sequence is CASSLAATGVGMSGANVLTF. CDR3 DNA: TGCGCCAGCAGCTTGGCTGCGACAGGGGTAGGGATGTCTGGGGCCAACGTCCTGACTTTC. The rearrangement links TRBV5-1 to TRBJ2-6; TRBD1 matches at 8 bases. Germline V gives CDR1 SGHRS, CDR2 YFSETQ. This CDR3 spans 20 amino acids. V lost 0 bases and J lost 1; bases outside the gene matches: 12.

The chain recombines TRBV29-1 with TRBJ2-5; 10 positions agree with TRBD2. Germline loops: CDR1 SQVTM, CDR2 ANQGSEA. The CDR3 runs to 12 residues. V was clipped by 8 bases and J by 9 bases; unmatched bases: 9. CDR3 sequence reads: CSSIAGGLAQYF. For the CDR3, the DNA is TGCAGCTCCATAGCGGGGGGCCTAGCCCAGTACTTC.

There are a few counts of this clone. The chain recombines TRBV5-1 with TRBJ2-3, with a tentative D call TRBD1 (6 bases). This CDR3 has 15 residues. V was clipped by 2 bases and J by 1 base, with 11 bases between them. The germline V gene has CDR1 SGHRS and CDR2 YFSETQ. DNA of the CDR3: TGCGCCAGCAGCTTAGGGGGTTCACGCACAGATACGCAGTATTTT. This translates into CASSLGGSRTDTQYF.

This clone showed up just a few times. This chain uses TRBV2 with TRBJ2-2; TRBD2 agrees at 12 bases. Germline loops: CDR1 SNHLY, CDR2 FYNNEI. The CDR3 spans 17 residues. The trim removed 7 bases at V and 5 bases at J, leaving 11 bases unmatched. The CDR3 is CASNRLAGVSSTGELFF. In DNA form, the CDR3 reads TGTGCCAGCAACCGACTAGCGGGGGTGTCGAGTACCGGGGAGCTGTTTTTT.

The chain has TRBV11-2 and TRBJ2-7; 9 bases are shared with TRBD1. Per the germline V gene, CDR1 is SGHAT and CDR2 is FQNNGV. The CDR3 runs 15 residues. V shed 5 bases, J shed 6 bases, and the junction held 11 bases outside the gene matches. The CDR3 DNA reads as TGTGCCAGCAGCCCGTGGTTGGGACAGGGCTTCGAGCAGTACTTC. Protein sequence: CASSPWLGQGFEQYF.

The V call is TRBV14, the J call TRBJ1-2; tentative D call: TRBD1 (6 bases). V lost 0 bases to trimming and J lost 7 bases, with 9 bases between them. The CDR3 is 13 amino acids. CDR1 is SGHDN and CDR2 is FVKESK in the germline V gene. CDR3 amino acids: CASSQDQQGGYTF. The CDR3 nucleotides are TGTGCCAGCAGCCAAGATCAACAGGGTGGCTACACCTTC.